The 10 T cell receptor beta chains presented below share a single source sample, sequenced in a study of cytomegalovirus exposure and HLA in healthy donors (dated 2017 in TCRdb). Libraries were built with the immunoSEQ multiplex PCR assay. The multiplex PCR relied on a mix of 60 forward primers for TCR Vbeta segments and 13 reverse primers for TCR Jbeta segments. The clones in this table, taken by TCRdb from immuneACCESS, are in-frame only. Not every clone is retained; where verified, under half of the shortfall comes from an unresolved V gene, and the cause of the rest is unknown. The sample table records about 100,000 clones; roughly four fifths of these occur just once. The biggest ten clones account for roughly an eighth of the sample. Material: PBMCs. The receptors derive from a male donor in good health and CMV-seropositive.

This chain links TRBV10-3 with TRBJ2-2, with D hard to call. The germline V gene encodes CDR1 ENHRY and CDR2 SYGVKD. CDR3 length equals 16 residues. Between the trimmed V and J ends, which lost 0 bases and 6 bases, there was a span of 14 bases. The CDR3 bases are TGTGCCATCAGTGAGTCGTCCCCCTTTTTGTCCGGGGAGCTGTTTTTT. Its translation: CAISESSPFLSGELFF.

The gene calls are TRBV11-2 and TRBJ2-5, with D perhaps matching TRBD1 (5 bases). V was shortened by 7 bases and J by 5 bases, with 20 bases between the two germline ends. The CDR3 spans 15 residues. Germline V lookup: CDR1 SGHAT, CDR2 FQNNGV. CDR3 amino acids: CASKPTPAGWETQYF. CDR3 in DNA: TGTGCCAGCAAACCCACCCCCGCAGGGTGGGAGACCCAGTACTTC. Complete variable domain (other parts from reference TRBV11-2 and TRBJ2-5): EAGVAQSPRYKIIEKRQSVAFWCNPISGHATLYWYQQILGQGPKLLIQFQNNGVVDDSQLPKDRFSAERLKGVDSTLKIQPAKLEDSAVYLCASKPTPAGWETQYFGPGTRLLVL.

The chain carries TRBV4-2 and TRBJ1-5; a possible D gene is TRBD1 (5 bases). CDR1 is LGHNA and CDR2 is YNFKEQ in the germline V gene. This CDR3 spans 15 amino acids. V lost 3 bases to trimming and J lost 6 bases, with 15 bases between them. The CDR3 DNA is TGTGCCAGCAGCCACGATCGGGGGGGAGGTCAGCCCCAGCATTTT. This encodes CASSHDRGGGQPQHF.

The gene calls are TRBV30 and TRBJ1-1; D possibly corresponds to TRBD1 (6 bases). This CDR3 is built from 11 residues. The germline CDR1 and CDR2 sequences are GTSNPN and SVGIG (reference sequence). With 1 base removed from V and 10 bases from J, the gap between germline ends came to 10 bases. CDR3 DNA: TGTGCCTGGAGTGACAGGGAGCCAGCTTTCTTT. This gives the protein CAWSDREPAFF.

J is TRBJ2-7 and V is TRBV29-1, with D possibly matching TRBD2 (6 bases). CDR3 length: 14 residues. V was trimmed by 3 bases and J by 7 bases, leaving 19 bases between them. CDR1 and CDR2 (germline): SQVTM, ANQGSEA. The CDR3 region has the DNA TGCAGCGTTGAGGCGGTGCGTTTCAGCGGGGAGCAGTACTTC. Translating gives CSVEAVRFSGEQYF.

The chain has TRBV7-2 and TRBJ2-1; 11 positions agree with TRBD2. This CDR3 has 16 residues. V was clipped by 5 bases and J by 2 bases; unmatched bases: 5. Germline-derived CDR1 and CDR2 are SGHTA and FQGNSA. CDR3 nucleotides: TGTGCCAGCAGCGCAATAGCGGGGGGGCCCTACAATGAGCAGTTCTTC. This sequence encodes CASSAIAGGPYNEQFF.

This chain links TRBV7-9 with TRBJ1-2, with 9 bases identical to TRBD1. Germline V gene data show CDR1 as SEHNR and CDR2 as FQNEAQ (reference sequence). This CDR3 is built from 14 residues. Trimming removed 1 base from V and 8 bases from J; junction bases left unmatched: 5. CDR3 region: CASSLGGQGGGYTF. CDR3 DNA sequence: TGTGCCAGCAGCTTAGGGGGACAGGGAGGCGGCTACACCTTC.

This clone occurred a few times. The chain combines TRBV19 with TRBJ2-7; perhaps TRBD1 as D (5 bases). Trimming removed 6 bases at V and 2 bases at J, with 11 bases between. The CDR3 spans 13 residues. Germline V gene lookup returns CDR1 LNHDA and CDR2 SQIVND (reference sequence). CDR3 amino acids: CASSPGQTYEQYF. The CDR3 DNA is TGTGCCAGTAGCCCTGGACAAACCTACGAGCAGTACTTC.

The chain couples TRBV19 to TRBJ1-1; possible D gene TRBD1, 5 bases. Trimming took off 5 bases at V and 6 bases at J, with 16 bases between the two ends. Germline V gives CDR1 LNHDA, CDR2 SQIVND (reference sequence). The length of the CDR3 is 14 residues. CDR3 protein: CASSWARGGPEAFF. The CDR3 region has the DNA TGTGCCAGTAGTTGGGCTAGGGGTGGCCCTGAAGCTTTCTTT. Drawing the rest from reference TRBV19 and TRBJ1-1, the complete variable domain is DGGITQSPKYLFRKEGQNVTLSCEQNLNHDAMYWYRQDPGQGLRLIYYSQIVNDFQKGDIAEGYSVSREKKESFPLTVTSAQKNPTAFYLCASSWARGGPEAFFGQGTRLTVV.

The gene calls are TRBV6-5 and TRBJ1-3, with D possibly TRBD1 on 5 matching bases. This CDR3 has 15 residues. The germline CDR1 and CDR2 sequences are MNHEY and SVGAGI. V was pared by 5 bases and J by 0 bases, with 11 bases between. CDR3 amino acids: CASSRQPDSGNTIYF. In DNA form, the CDR3 reads TGTGCCAGCAGTCGACAGCCGGACTCTGGAAACACCATATATTTT.